This T cell receptor (beta chain) was sequenced for a study of T-cell reconstitution after alpha-beta-depleted transplantation in children. Study observations and caveats: At the one-year point after transplant, T-cell counts and TCRbeta diversity were found to come mostly from T cells that had been newly produced. The high TCRbeta diversity at day 60 in some patients came from surviving recipient T cells and thymic progenitors.

For this clonotype: Its antigen is not identified.

This CDR3 contains 12 residues. V lost 8 bases to trimming and J lost 6 bases; unmatched junction nucleotides: 3. Germline V gives CDR1 MNHEY, CDR2 SMNVEV (reference sequence). The TCRbeta library was prepared with unique molecular identifiers. TCRdb itself ran the PCR reads through MiXCR, one entry per CDR3 protein. The data contain 220,000 or so distinct CDR3 sequences, just under 8.5% of them singletons. The sample was PBMCs, mostly from graft donor cells, taken 180 days after TCRalphabeta/CD19-depleted stem cell transplant. The chain links TRBV27 to TRBJ2-1; 8 bases agree with TRBD1. The TCR sequence derives from a male patient aged 10 to 17 who had a stem cell transplant for acute lymphoblastic leukemia, so the T cells may come from the graft donor. This chain's CDR3 is CASRDRINEQFF. As DNA, the CDR3 is TGTGCCAGCCGGGACAGGATCAATGAGCAGTTCTTC.